These 6 T cell receptor beta chains were all obtained from the same sample, sequenced in a study of radiotherapy plus CTLA-4 blockade in lung cancer. The method was immunoSEQ multiplex PCR; TCRdb's version includes in-frame clones alone and lacks a portion of them. The profile shows about 48,000 clones, 80% to 90% of them singletons. The material was peripheral blood, obtained from a patient treated with radiotherapy plus ipilimumab. Receptors originate from a human donor with non-small cell lung cancer that progressed on radiotherapy plus ipilimumab. Some clones in this sample may be carry-over from other donors' samples.

This chain links TRBV10-2 with TRBJ2-4; 11 bases fit TRBD2. Germline V lookup: CDR1 WSHSY, CDR2 SAAADI. This CDR3 contains 14 residues. After removal of 10 bases from V and 6 bases from J, the junction contained 8 bases not matched to a gene. CDR3 amino acids: CATLLAGVGNIQYF. The CDR3, as DNA: TGCGCCACACTACTAGCGGGAGTGGGAAACATTCAGTACTTC.

This chain connects TRBV19 to TRBJ1-2; perhaps TRBD1 as D (5 bases). The germline CDR1 and CDR2 sequences are LNHDA and SQIVND (reference sequence). The CDR3 totals 14 residues. Trimming shortened V by 3 bases and J by 4 bases, and 12 bases separated the two germline ends. In DNA, the CDR3 is TGTGCCAGTAGTATTCTTCCAGGGTCCTATGGCTACACCTTC. Translating it yields CASSILPGSYGYTF.

This rearrangement joins TRBV2 to TRBJ2-3, with D possibly being TRBD2 (6 bases). This CDR3 spans 13 amino acids. V lost 5 bases and J 4 bases, leaving 10 bases between the germline ends. The germline V gene has CDR1 SNHLY and CDR2 FYNNEI. The CDR3 region has the DNA TGTGCCAGCAGTCTCAGGGAGGCAGATACGCAGTATTTT. Protein sequence: CASSLREADTQYF.

The chain links TRBV5-6 to TRBJ1-2; 11 nucleotides agree with TRBD1. The CDR3 consists of 15 residues. Germline V gene sequence: CDR1 SGHDT, CDR2 YYEEEE. The ends lost 3 bases at V and 4 bases at J; junction bases unmatched: 5. CDR3 sequence (DNA): TGTGCCAGCAGCTCTTGGGGGACAGGGGGCTATGGCTACACCTTC. Residues: CASSSWGTGGYGYTF.

This clone was detected only once. The chain combines TRBV11-3 with TRBJ2-1; 9 bases fit TRBD2. The CDR3 is 15 residues long. J gave up 5 bases and V 1 base, and 3 bases lay outside the gene matches. Germline assignment: CDR1 SGHNT and CDR2 YENEEA. The CDR3 region is CASSLALAGHNEQFF. In DNA, the CDR3 is TGTGCCAGCAGCTTAGCGCTAGCGGGGCACAATGAGCAGTTCTTC.

The gene calls are TRBV7-3 and TRBJ2-1; the match to TRBD2 covers 8 bases. CDR1 and CDR2 (germline): SGHTA, FQGTGA. The CDR3 is 16 amino acids. The junction had 1 base not matched to a gene; V was cut back by 0 bases and J by 0 bases. DNA for the CDR3: TGTGCCAGCAGCTTAACGAGCGGGGGCTCCTACAATGAGCAGTTCTTC. The encoded protein is CASSLTSGGSYNEQFF.